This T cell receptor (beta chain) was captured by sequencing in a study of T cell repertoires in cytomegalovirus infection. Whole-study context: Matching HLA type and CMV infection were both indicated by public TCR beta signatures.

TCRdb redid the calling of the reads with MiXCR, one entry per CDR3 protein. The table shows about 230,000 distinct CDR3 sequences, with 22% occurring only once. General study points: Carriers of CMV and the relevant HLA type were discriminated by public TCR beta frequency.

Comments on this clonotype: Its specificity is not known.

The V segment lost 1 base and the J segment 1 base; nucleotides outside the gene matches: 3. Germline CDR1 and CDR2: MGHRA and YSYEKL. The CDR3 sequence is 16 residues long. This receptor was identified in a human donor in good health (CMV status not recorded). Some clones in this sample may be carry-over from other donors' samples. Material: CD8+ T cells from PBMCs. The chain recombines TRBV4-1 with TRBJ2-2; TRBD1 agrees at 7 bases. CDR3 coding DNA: TGCGCCAGCAGCCAAGGGGGGACAGAGAACACCGGGGAGCTGTTTTTT. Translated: CASSQGGTENTGELFF.